What follows are 26 T cell receptor beta chains derived from one specimen sequenced in a study of blood T cells in healthy people across ages. Through a sample-barcoded 5' primer and a J-beta primer mix, a second PCR was run for about 6 to 11 cycles. TCRdb called the 5' RACE reads again in MiXCR, with one record for every CDR3 protein. The table shows roughly 500,000 distinct CDR3 sequences, with more than 20% occurring only once. These data were likewise used in another study, on T cells of mothers and their children.

The sequencing sample was made of blood. The source of these receptors is a boy between 10 and 17 years old in good health.

The sample holds a few counts of this clonotype. The V and J genes are TRBV5-5 and TRBJ1-2, with D possibly TRBD1 on 5 matching bases. Trimming left V 1 base short and J 3 bases short, with 7 bases between. The germline V gene encodes CDR1 SGHKS and CDR2 YYEKEE (reference sequence). The CDR3 has 13 amino acids. The CDR3 DNA follows: TGTGCCAGCAGCTTGTCCAGGGACTATGGCTACACCTTC. It specifies CASSLSRDYGYTF.

The CDR3 DNA reads as TGCAGCTATTCGGGGGCGGATGAAAAACTGTTTTTT. Translating it yields CSYSGADEKLFF. V and J are TRBV29-1 and TRBJ1-4, with a weak D call TRBD1 (6 bases). This CDR3 has 12 amino acids. Germline-derived CDR1 and CDR2 are SQVTM and ANQGSEA. Trimming left V 8 bases short and J 6 bases short, with 13 bases between.

The sample holds a few counts of this clonotype. The gene calls are TRBV15 and TRBJ2-5; no clear D gene. The DNA end lines up better with TRBJ2-7; the J call may be wrong. The length of the CDR3 is 12 residues. Germline-derived CDR1 and CDR2 are LNHNV and YYDKDF (reference sequence). The CDR3 coding sequence is TGTGCCACCAGTCGAGATGGCGACGAGCAGTACTTC. Translated, it gives CATSRDGDEQYF.

This clonotype was seen many times. In DNA form, the CDR3 reads TGCGCCAGCAGCTTGGAAGCGGGGGGCGCCGAGCAGTACTTC. Translating it yields CASSLEAGGAEQYF. The rearrangement links TRBV5-1 to TRBJ2-7; TRBD2 agrees at 9 bases. CDR1 and CDR2 (germline): SGHRS, YFSETQ. Unmatched junction bases numbered 4, after V lost 0 bases and J lost 6 bases. The CDR3 contains 14 residues. The variable domain in full, with the rest retrieved from reference TRBV5-1 and TRBJ2-7, is KAGVTQTPRYLIKTRGQQVTLSCSPISGHRSVSWYQQTPGQGLQFLFEYFSETQRNKGNFPGRFSGRQFSNSRSEMNVSTLELGDSALYLCASSLEAGGAEQYFGPGTRLTVT.

This clonotype was seen only a few times. The chain joins TRBV28 to TRBJ2-4; possibly TRBD1 for D (5 bases). There are 16 residues in the CDR3. The germline CDR1 and CDR2 sequences are MDHEN and SYDVKM. V was clipped by 3 bases and J by 0 bases, with 12 bases between them. This chain's CDR3 is CASSLSGKLAKNIQYF. The DNA of the CDR3 is TGTGCCAGCAGTTTGTCAGGGAAACTAGCCAAAAACATTCAGTACTTC.

This clonotype was seen a handful of times. This chain uses TRBV9 with TRBJ2-5; 8 bases map to TRBD1. CDR3 length equals 15 residues. CDR1 is SGDLS and CDR2 is YYNGEE in the germline V gene. V lost 0 bases, J lost 5 bases, and 6 bases stayed unmatched. CDR3 nucleotides: TGTGCCAGCAGCGTAGAACAGGGGGGATCCGAGACCCAGTACTTC. This translates into CASSVEQGGSETQYF.

This clonotype has a count of ten or more. V is TRBV7-2 and J is TRBJ1-5; possible D gene TRBD1, 5 bases. The CDR3 length is 15 residues. In germline, CDR1 is SGHTA, CDR2 FQGNSA. Trimming left V 1 base short and J 1 base short, with 8 bases between. The DNA of the CDR3 is TGTGCCAGCAGCTTAGTCGGGGGGAGCAATCAGCCCCAGCATTTT. It translates to CASSLVGGSNQPQHF.

This clonotype was counted a few times. J is TRBJ2-5 and V is TRBV20-1, with TRBD2 identical over 7 bases. The J call may be in error: the DNA end matches TRBJ2-1 better. This CDR3 comprises 14 residues. CDR1 is DFQATT and CDR2 is SNEGSKA in the germline V gene (reference sequence). CDR3 sequence (DNA): TGCAGTGCTGAAATGATACCGGGGGGACATGAGCAGTTCTTC. Protein: CSAEMIPGGHEQFF.

The chain couples TRBV6-6 to TRBJ1-2, with D perhaps TRBD1 (5 bases). The CDR3 spans 13 residues. Trimming stripped 6 bases from V and 5 bases from J, with 13 bases between. Looked up from germline, CDR1 is MNHNY and CDR2 is SVGAGI (reference sequence). The CDR3 region has the DNA TGTGCCAGCAGGGGGTTGGGGGAATATGGCTACACCTTC. Encoded protein: CASRGLGEYGYTF.

V gene TRBV29-1 combines with J gene TRBJ2-1; a weak D match, TRBD1 (5 bases). Between the trimmed V and J ends, which lost 6 bases and 5 bases, there was a span of 20 bases. In germline, CDR1 is SQVTM, CDR2 ANQGSEA. This CDR3 is 15 amino acids long. CDR3: CSVIPWQGKNNEQFF. The DNA of the CDR3 is TGCAGCGTCATCCCCTGGCAGGGTAAGAACAATGAGCAGTTCTTC.

As DNA, the CDR3 is TGTGCCAGCAGCGTTCTTGGGGGGCGAAGGCCAGATACGCAGTATTTT. It codes for CASSVLGGRRPDTQYF. The chain has TRBV12-3 or TRBV12-4 and TRBJ2-3; D tentatively reads TRBD1 or TRBD2 (6 bases each). V lost 6 bases and J lost 4, with 20 bases in between. The length of the CDR3 is 16 residues.

V usage is TRBV6-6 and J usage is TRBJ2-7, with 10 bases fitting TRBD1. This CDR3 has 14 amino acids. Germline CDR1 MNHNY, CDR2 SVGAGI (reference sequence). Trimming took 3 bases from V and 6 from J; bases not matched to a gene: 5. This chain's CDR3 is CASSYSDRGGEQYF. The CDR3 bases are TGTGCCAGCAGTTATTCGGACAGGGGGGGCGAGCAGTACTTC.

This clonotype was seen a few times. This sequence joins TRBV20-1 and TRBJ2-3; 10 bases line up with TRBD2. This CDR3 region has 14 residues. CDR1 and CDR2 (germline): DFQATT, SNEGSKA (reference sequence). V shed 6 bases and J 0 bases; nucleotides not matched to a gene: 3. CDR3 nucleotide sequence: TGCAGTGCGCCGACTAGCGGGAGCACAGATACGCAGTATTTT. This encodes CSAPTSGSTDTQYF.

The rearrangement links TRBV3-1 to TRBJ1-4; 8 positions agree with TRBD1. The CDR3 covers 13 residues. Germline CDR1 reads LGHDT; CDR2 reads YNNKEL (reference sequence). With 4 bases clipped from V and 10 bases from J, the junction kept 5 bases outside the gene matches. Here the CDR3 reads CASSPFDRGKLFF. In DNA form, the CDR3 reads TGTGCCAGCAGCCCATTCGACAGGGGAAAACTGTTTTTT. The variable domain in full, with the rest retrieved from reference TRBV3-1 and TRBJ1-4, is DTAVSQTPKYLVTQMGNDKSIKCEQNLGHDTMYWYKQDSKKFLKIMFSYNNKELIINETVPNRFSPKSPDKAHLNLHINSLELGDSAVYFCASSPFDRGKLFFGSGTQLSVL.

The chain uses TRBV28 and TRBJ2-7; 10 bases agree with TRBD1. Germline CDR1 is MDHEN and CDR2 is SYDVKM. The CDR3 is 15 residues long. Germline trimming cut 8 bases from V and 4 bases from J; bases unmatched to any gene: 11. CDR3 loop: CASLPGDRGGYEQYF. The CDR3, as DNA: TGTGCCAGCCTACCCGGGGACAGGGGAGGGTACGAGCAGTACTTC. Supplemented by reference TRBV28 and TRBJ2-7, the full variable domain reads DVKVTQSSRYLVKRTGEKVFLECVQDMDHENMFWYRQDPGLGLRLIYFSYDVKMKEKGDIPEGYSVSREKKERFSLILESASTNQTSMYLCASLPGDRGGYEQYFGPGTRLTVT.

This clonotype was seen a single time. The V gene is TRBV7-9, the J gene TRBJ2-5, with D possibly being TRBD2 (6 bases). Per germline, CDR1 SEHNR and CDR2 FQNEAQ (reference sequence). V was trimmed by 5 bases and J by 1 base, leaving 11 bases between them. The CDR3 sequence is 14 residues long. CDR3 DNA: TGTGCCAGCAGCGGTAGCGGCCTCCAAGAGACCCAGTACTTC. The encoded protein is CASSGSGLQETQYF.

V and J are TRBV5-5 and TRBJ2-4, with D possibly called TRBD1 or TRBD2 (5 bases each). V lost 4 bases, J lost 0 bases, and 11 bases lay in between. The CDR3 runs 15 residues. Germline CDR1 SGHKS, CDR2 YYEKEE (reference sequence). The CDR3 spells CASSIEGLAKNIQYF. CDR3 DNA: TGTGCCAGCAGCATAGAGGGGCTAGCCAAAAACATTCAGTACTTC.

The V gene is TRBV29-1, the J gene TRBJ2-1; TRBD2 matches at 7 bases. V lost 0 bases and J lost 2; bases outside the gene matches: 10. CDR3 length equals 17 residues. The germline V gene has CDR1 SQVTM and CDR2 ANQGSEA. CDR3 sequence reads: CSVEDLGGAGTYNEQFF. For the CDR3, the DNA is TGCAGCGTTGAAGATCTCGGCGGAGCGGGGACCTACAATGAGCAGTTCTTC.

Turning to this clonotype: This may be a read error, as it is one base from a much larger clone. This CDR3 reads CASTRKGRHEKLFF. DNA of the CDR3: TGTGCCAGCACCAGGAAAGGGAGACATGAAAAACTGTTTTTT. The chain employs TRBV12-3 or TRBV12-4 and TRBJ1-4; no clear D gene. The CDR3 length is 14 residues. V was clipped by 7 bases and J by 6 bases, with 15 bases between them.

This chain's CDR3 is CASSPGRGQSSYNEQFF. CDR3 nucleotides: TGTGCCAGCAGCCCAGGCCGAGGGCAGAGCTCCTACAATGAGCAGTTCTTC. V is TRBV4-2 and J is TRBJ2-1; possibly TRBD2 for D (5 bases). The length of the CDR3 is 17 residues. Germline V CDR1 and CDR2: LGHNA, YNFKEQ. Trimming stripped 4 bases from V and 0 bases from J, with 16 bases between.

This clonotype was counted between two and nine times. The chain combines TRBV4-3 with TRBJ2-7, with TRBD1 as a possible D gene (6 bases). The CDR3 covers 16 residues. Germline V gene data show CDR1 as LGHNA and CDR2 as YSLEER. The V end was cut by 0 bases, the J end by 7 bases, with 19 bases between. Here the CDR3 DNA reads TGCGCCAGCAGCCAAGATCGTAGCAGGGGTTACCTTGAGCAGTACTTC. Its translation: CASSQDRSRGYLEQYF.

V and J are TRBV5-8 and TRBJ2-7, with D possibly TRBD1 on 6 matching bases. This CDR3 spans 14 amino acids. In germline, CDR1 is SGHTS, CDR2 YDEGEE. Trimming pared 4 bases from V and 6 bases from J, leaving 17 bases between. The CDR3 reads CASSKRSPGAEQYF. The CDR3, as DNA: TGTGCCAGCAGCAAAAGGTCCCCAGGGGCCGAGCAGTACTTC.

The V call is TRBV6-1, the J call TRBJ2-1; no clear D gene. The DNA end is a closer match to TRBJ2-7, so the J assignment may be wrong. Germline-derived CDR1 and CDR2 are MNHNS and SASEGT. The CDR3 extends over 13 amino acids. CDR3 coding DNA: TGTGCCAGCAGTGACCGCCATCACCACGAGCAGTACTTC. Translating gives CASSDRHHHEQYF.

This clonotype was seen a few times. This rearrangement joins TRBV11-2 to TRBJ2-6; no clear D. The CDR3 loop spans 18 amino acids. CDR1 SGHAT and CDR2 FQNNGV come from the germline V gene. V lost 6 bases to trimming and J lost 0 bases, with 18 bases between them. The CDR3: CASSPTLWAASGANVLTF. CDR3 in DNA: TGTGCCAGCAGTCCGACCCTATGGGCGGCCTCTGGGGCCAACGTCCTGACTTTC.

This clonotype occurred a few times. The junction differs from germline at one of its ends, possibly a read error. The chain has TRBV7-7 and TRBJ2-5; D gene unclear. CDR3 length equals 14 residues. Germline V CDR1 and CDR2: SSHAT, FNYEAQ (reference sequence). The CDR3 here is CASSLVPPGETQYF. In nucleotides, the CDR3 is TGTGCTAGCAGCTTGGTCCCCCCGGGAGAGACCCAGTACTTC.

V is TRBV7-9 and J is TRBJ2-7, with TRBD2 matching over 13 bases. The CDR3 has 17 residues. The germline gives CDR1 SEHNR, CDR2 FQNEAQ (reference sequence). V lost 7 bases and J lost 3; bases outside the gene matches: 12. CDR3 loop: CASTLGATSGGYYEQYF. The CDR3 DNA follows: TGTGCCAGCACCCTGGGGGCGACTAGCGGGGGGTACTACGAGCAGTACTTC. Full variable domain (missing parts from reference TRBV7-9 and TRBJ2-7): DTGVSQNPRHKITKRGQNVTFRCDPISEHNRLYWYRQTLGQGPEFLTYFQNEAQLEKSRLLSDRFSAERPKGSFSTLEIQRTEQGDSAMYLCASTLGATSGGYYEQYFGPGTRLTVT.